This TCR beta chain was sequenced during a study of cytomegalovirus exposure and HLA in healthy donors. Study-level findings and limits: There was a cluster of highly shared sequence variants that was likely a sequencing artifact. Later analysis indicated greater clonal expansion among HLA-associated TCR beta chains than among equally common other chains.

It was with 60 Vbeta and 13 Jbeta primers that the PCR ran. Assay used: immunoSEQ multiplex PCR; TCRdb lists only in-frame clones, some missing. The table lists around 95,000 clones, over 80% of them singletons. As concerns this clone: The antigen is unknown.

The CDR3 sequence is 16 residues long. The J segment lost 7 bases and the V segment lost 5 bases, leaving 14 bases of the junction unmatched. Germline lookup yields CDR1 LGHNA and CDR2 YNFKEQ. The sequencing sample was made of PBMCs. The V and J genes are TRBV4-2 and TRBJ2-7; 10 bases line up with TRBD1. The receptor was derived from a female donor in good health and CMV-seropositive. The CDR3 spells CASSFRTTGGAGEQYF. The CDR3 nucleotides read TGTGCCAGCAGCTTCCGAACGACAGGGGGCGCGGGGGAGCAGTACTTC.